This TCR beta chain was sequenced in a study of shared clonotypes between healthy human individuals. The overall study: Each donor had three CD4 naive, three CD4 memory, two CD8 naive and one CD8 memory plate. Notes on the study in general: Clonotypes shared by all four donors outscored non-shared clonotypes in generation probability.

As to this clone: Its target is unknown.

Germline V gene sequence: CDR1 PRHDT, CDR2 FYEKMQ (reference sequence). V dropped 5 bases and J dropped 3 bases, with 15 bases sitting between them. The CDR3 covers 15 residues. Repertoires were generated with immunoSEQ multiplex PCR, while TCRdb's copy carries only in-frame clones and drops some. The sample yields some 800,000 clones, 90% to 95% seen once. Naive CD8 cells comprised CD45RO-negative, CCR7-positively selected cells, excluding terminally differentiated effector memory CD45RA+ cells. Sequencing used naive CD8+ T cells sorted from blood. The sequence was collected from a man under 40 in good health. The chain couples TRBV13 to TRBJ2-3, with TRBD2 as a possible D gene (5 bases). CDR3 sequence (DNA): TGTGCCAGCAGCCCTATCGGAGAGGGAACAGATACGCAGTATTTT. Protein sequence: CASSPIGEGTDTQYF.